The clone carrying this T cell receptor beta chain was seen more than once but under ten times. Its antigen is unknown. These data are taken from a study of shared clonotypes between healthy human individuals. Findings and caveats of the study: Generation of non-shared clonotypes was less probable than generation of clonotypes shared by all four donors.

Per sorted-subset replicate PCR, input was 200 to 250 ng DNA, representing around 28,000 T cell genomes. Original processing methods: Quality scores were absent from the junction-only immunoSEQ sequences, so filtering differed. Clones were read by immunoSEQ multiplex PCR, and TCRdb kept only the in-frame ones, dropping some. D and trimming come from the DNA, and the V and J calls and clone size come from that table. This sample carries over a million clones, around 82% of them seen once, and the ten largest clones take roughly 0.65%. Germline V gene data show CDR1 as MGHRA and CDR2 as YSYEKL. V was pared by 2 bases and J by 0 bases, with 2 bases between. This CDR3 is built from 14 residues.

This chain links TRBV4-1 with TRBJ2-6; no definite D call. The origin of this receptor is a man between 18 and 35 years old in good health. Some clones in this sample may be carry-over from other donors' samples. Material for sequencing was memory CD4+ T cells from PBMCs. The subset is: CD45RA-negative fraction. In DNA, the CDR3 is TGCGCCAGCAGCCAATACTCTGGGGCCAACGTCCTGACTTTC. As protein: CASSQYSGANVLTF.